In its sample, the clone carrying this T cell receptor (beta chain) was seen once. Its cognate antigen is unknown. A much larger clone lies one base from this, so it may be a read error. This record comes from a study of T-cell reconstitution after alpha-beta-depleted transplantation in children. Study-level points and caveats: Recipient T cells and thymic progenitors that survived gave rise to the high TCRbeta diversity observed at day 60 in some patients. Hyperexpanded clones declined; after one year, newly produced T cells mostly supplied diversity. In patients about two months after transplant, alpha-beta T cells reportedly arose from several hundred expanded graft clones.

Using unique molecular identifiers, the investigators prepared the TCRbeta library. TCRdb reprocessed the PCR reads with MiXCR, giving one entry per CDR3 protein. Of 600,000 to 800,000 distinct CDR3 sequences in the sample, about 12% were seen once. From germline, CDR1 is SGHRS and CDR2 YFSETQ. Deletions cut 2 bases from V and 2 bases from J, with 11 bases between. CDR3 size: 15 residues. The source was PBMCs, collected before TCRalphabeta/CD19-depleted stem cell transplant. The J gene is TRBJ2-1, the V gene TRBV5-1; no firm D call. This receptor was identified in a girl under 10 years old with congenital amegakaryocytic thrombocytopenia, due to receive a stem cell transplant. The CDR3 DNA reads TGCGCCAGCAGCTTTGCGACACCAACCTACAATGAGCAGTTCTTC. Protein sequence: CASSFATPTYNEQFF.